This TCR beta chain was identified during a study of blood T cell repertoires in COVID-19. About the study: From the United States, Italy and Spain came samples of acute and convalescent COVID-19.

Per the original methods: How many nucleated cells were present was estimated from reference gene primer amplification. Assay used: immunoSEQ multiplex PCR; TCRdb lists only in-frame clones, some missing. V and J calls and clone size are as listed in that table; D and trimming were resolved from the DNA. The table shows around 220,000 clones, with 80% occurring only once. Adults between roughly 18 and 89 years of age took part from fewer than 30 US areas. Participants' reported clinical history set cohort assignment. Specimen: PBMCs or T cells enriched from blood (not recorded which). The clonotype comes from a woman aged 40 to 50 with acute COVID-19.

The CDR3 here is CASSLSLAGNTDTQYF. In DNA, the CDR3 is TGTGCCAGCAGCTTAAGCCTAGCGGGCAACACAGATACGCAGTATTTT. The chain combines TRBV11-3 with TRBJ2-3; 8 positions agree with TRBD2. CDR1 is SGHNT and CDR2 is YENEEA in the germline V gene. The CDR3 length is 16 residues. Germline trimming cut 2 bases from V and 2 bases from J; bases unmatched to any gene: 6. Using reference TRBV11-3 and TRBJ2-3 for the parts outside the CDR3, the full variable domain is EAGVVQSPRYKIIEKKQPVAFWCNPISGHNTLYWYLQNLGQGPELLIRYENEEAVDDSQLPKDRFSAERLKGVDSTLKIQPAELGDSAVYLCASSLSLAGNTDTQYFGPGTRLTVL.